The 29 T cell receptor beta chains below come from one sample, sequenced in a study of T cells in Graves' hyperthyroidism and ophthalmopathy. What was amplified from RNA transcripts were TCR beta CDR3 regions. The HTBI set primed first-round TCR CDR3 RT-PCR. TCRdb reprocessed the multiplex PCR reads with MiXCR, giving one entry per CDR3 protein. Of about 740,000 distinct CDR3 sequences listed, around 15% are singletons. The source material was blood. The receptors originated from a woman between 18 and 29 years old with Graves' hyperthyroidism.

The rearrangement links TRBV28 to TRBJ2-7; TRBD1 might be the D (6 bases). The CDR3 has 14 amino acids. The germline CDR1 and CDR2 sequences are MDHEN and SYDVKM. The V end lost 6 bases, the J end lost 4 bases, and 16 bases lay between the germline ends. In DNA, the CDR3 is TGTGCCAGCAGCCCGACTGAGGGGGTATACGAGCAGTACTTC. It translates to CASSPTEGVYEQYF.

This clonotype was counted ten times or more. The chain is built from TRBV7-2 and TRBJ2-3; 9 positions match TRBD2. CDR3 size: 15 residues. CDR1 is SGHTA and CDR2 is FQGNSA in the germline V gene. Germline trimming cut 5 bases from V and 6 bases from J; bases unmatched to any gene: 9. The CDR3 DNA reads as TGTGCCAGCAGCCGAGCGGGAGGCCTTCCGGATACGCAGTATTTT. This codes for CASSRAGGLPDTQYF.

The V and J genes are TRBV4-3 and TRBJ1-5; TRBD1 agrees at 7 bases. Trimming cost V 1 base and J 8 bases; bases outside gene matches: 14. From germline, CDR1 is LGHNA and CDR2 YSLEER. This CDR3 region has 17 residues. Here the CDR3 DNA reads TGCGCCAGCAGCCAAGGGGTCGGCAGGGGGTGGCAGGAGCCCCAGCATTTT. Protein: CASSQGVGRGWQEPQHF.

This clonotype was found a few times. The chain combines TRBV6-1 with TRBJ2-7; D unresolved. Germline V gene data show CDR1 as MNHNS and CDR2 as SASEGT. Trimming removed 6 bases at V and 7 bases at J, with 16 bases between. The CDR3 contains 13 residues. The DNA of the CDR3 is TGTGCCAGCAGGCCCGGCCCAACGAAAGAGCAGTACTTC. It translates to CASRPGPTKEQYF.

This clonotype was counted many times. This chain joins TRBV7-2 and TRBJ1-5; 7 bases agree with TRBD1. In germline, CDR1 is SGHTA, CDR2 FQGNSA. J gave up 4 bases and V 5 bases, and 8 bases lay outside the gene matches. The CDR3 spans 15 residues. CDR3 protein: CASSLRQGGNQPQHF. CDR3 in DNA: TGTGCCAGCAGCCTCCGACAGGGTGGAAATCAGCCCCAGCATTTT.

This clonotype was counted ten times or more. Here the CDR3 reads CATSREPRGANTEAFF. The CDR3 DNA reads TGTGCCACCAGCAGAGAGCCGAGGGGGGCGAACACTGAAGCTTTCTTT. The chain has TRBV15 and TRBJ1-1; perhaps TRBD1 as D (6 bases). This CDR3 comprises 16 residues. Trimming pared 0 bases from V and 1 base from J, leaving 12 bases between. Germline values: CDR1 LNHNV, CDR2 YYDKDF (reference sequence).

The chain links TRBV4-1 to TRBJ2-5, with 7 nucleotides matching TRBD2. Per the germline V gene, CDR1 is MGHRA and CDR2 is YSYEKL. The ends lost 4 bases at V and 0 bases at J; junction bases unmatched: 8. This CDR3 contains 16 residues. CDR3 nucleotide sequence: TGCGCCAGCAGCCTAGGAGGTAGCGGGTACCAAGAGACCCAGTACTTC. This codes for CASSLGGSGYQETQYF.

V usage is TRBV5-4 and J usage is TRBJ2-1; unclear D gene. The CDR3 totals 11 residues. CDR1 SGHNT and CDR2 YYREEE come from the germline V gene (reference sequence). Trimming left V 2 bases short and J 10 bases short, with 7 bases between. Here the CDR3 DNA reads TGTGCCAGCAGCTTCGGCCTCGAGCAGTTCTTC. Its protein product is CASSFGLEQFF.

This clonotype was recorded at least ten times. This sequence joins TRBV29-1 and TRBJ2-1; no clear D. V lost 7 bases to trimming and J lost 0 bases, with 16 bases between them. Looked up from germline, CDR1 is SQVTM and CDR2 is ANQGSEA. The CDR3 sequence is 15 residues long. The CDR3 DNA is TGCAGCGGGGGTGTTTACAGTAGCTCCTACAATGAGCAGTTCTTC. Protein: CSGGVYSSSYNEQFF.

The V call is TRBV7-9, the J call TRBJ1-1; the match to TRBD1 covers 7 bases. V lost 5 bases to trimming and J lost 4 bases; unmatched junction nucleotides: 13. Germline V gene sequence: CDR1 SEHNR, CDR2 FQNEAQ (reference sequence). The CDR3 spans 16 residues. In DNA, the CDR3 is TGTGCCAGCAGCCCGGGGTCGAGACAGGGCCTCACTGAAGCTTTCTTT. It is translated as CASSPGSRQGLTEAFF.

This clonotype showed up many times. This chain connects TRBV20-1 to TRBJ2-3; D perhaps matches TRBD2 (6 bases). Germline V gene lookup returns CDR1 DFQATT and CDR2 SNEGSKA (reference sequence). Trimming removed 3 bases from V and 2 bases from J, with 15 bases in between. This CDR3 is 15 amino acids long. CDR3 nucleotide sequence: TGCAGTGCTAGGGGCGGGGCGAGAAACACAGATACGCAGTATTTT. This encodes CSARGGARNTDTQYF.

This clonotype turned up a few times. The chain carries TRBV10-3 and TRBJ2-7, with 12 bases fitting TRBD1. The trim removed 0 bases at V and 6 bases at J, leaving 3 bases unmatched. Germline loops: CDR1 ENHRY, CDR2 SYGVKD. The length of the CDR3 is 15 residues. CDR3 amino acids: CAISESGQGASEQYF. CDR3 coding DNA: TGTGCCATCAGTGAGTCGGGACAGGGGGCGAGCGAGCAGTACTTC.

This clonotype has only a few counts. The chain links TRBV11-2 to TRBJ1-1, with D possibly being TRBD1 (6 bases). The CDR3 consists of 17 residues. V dropped 6 bases and J dropped 0 bases, with 20 bases sitting between them. The germline V gene encodes CDR1 SGHAT and CDR2 FQNNGV. CDR3 amino acids: CASRASLQGPVNTEAFF. The CDR3 coding sequence is TGTGCCAGCAGGGCTTCCCTACAGGGTCCGGTGAACACTGAAGCTTTCTTT.

This chain uses TRBV29-1 with TRBJ2-7, with 14 nucleotides matching TRBD2. Unmatched junction bases numbered 5, after V lost 6 bases and J lost 4 bases. This CDR3 is 14 amino acids long. Germline V gene data show CDR1 as SQVTM and CDR2 as ANQGSEA. CDR3 coding DNA: TGCAGCGTCATAGGGACTAGCGGGAGTTACGAGCAGTACTTC. The encoded protein is CSVIGTSGSYEQYF.

The chain is built from TRBV3-1 and TRBJ2-1; no firm D call. V lost 3 bases and J 10 bases, leaving 7 bases between the germline ends. Germline V CDR1 and CDR2: LGHDT, YNNKEL (reference sequence). The CDR3 covers 11 residues. CDR3: CASSHLEEQFF. The CDR3 coding sequence is TGTGCCAGCAGCCATCTAGAGGAGCAGTTCTTC.

At least ten counts were recorded for this clonotype. The chain links TRBV2 to TRBJ2-6; D is unresolved. There are 16 residues in the CDR3. Germline values: CDR1 SNHLY, CDR2 FYNNEI. V lost 1 base and J lost 4, with 11 bases in between. This chain's CDR3 is CASSEEHAPGANVLTF. The DNA of the CDR3 is TGTGCCAGCAGTGAAGAACACGCTCCCGGGGCCAACGTCCTGACTTTC.

The rearrangement links TRBV28 to TRBJ1-3; D gene unclear. Germline values: CDR1 MDHEN, CDR2 SYDVKM. This CDR3 comprises 14 residues. The V gene lost 6 bases and the J gene lost 6 bases, with 15 bases spanning the gap. CDR3 bases: TGTGCCAGCAGCCGTCCTCCTCTGGAAAACACCATATATTTT. It codes for CASSRPPLENTIYF. Supplemented by reference TRBV28 and TRBJ1-3, the full variable domain reads DVKVTQSSRYLVKRTGEKVFLECVQDMDHENMFWYRQDPGLGLRLIYFSYDVKMKEKGDIPEGYSVSREKKERFSLILESASTNQTSMYLCASSRPPLENTIYFGEGSWLTVV.

There are a few counts of this clonotype. This sequence joins TRBV9 and TRBJ2-7, with 8 bases aligning to TRBD2. The germline gives CDR1 SGDLS, CDR2 YYNGEE. This CDR3 is 15 amino acids long. The trim removed 0 bases at V and 4 bases at J, leaving 6 bases unmatched. The CDR3 nucleotides are TGTGCCAGCAGCGTAGATATTAGCGGGACATACGAGCAGTACTTC. Protein: CASSVDISGTYEQYF.

This clonotype was counted a few times. V is TRBV20-1 and J is TRBJ2-7; 7 bases match TRBD1. Trimming removed 1 base from V and 5 bases from J; junction bases left unmatched: 11. The CDR3 is 15 residues long. CDR1 is DFQATT, CDR2 SNEGSKA, per germline (reference sequence). The CDR3 nucleotides read TGCAGTGCTAGAGTCTCGGGACAGCTTGAGAACGAGCAGTACTTC. It encodes CSARVSGQLENEQYF.

In its sample, this clonotype was seen many times. The chain links TRBV5-1 to TRBJ2-5; unclear D gene. This CDR3 region has 14 residues. CDR1 is SGHRS and CDR2 is YFSETQ in the germline V gene. V lost 0 bases and J lost 4, with 10 bases in between. The CDR3 is CASSLDLSSETQYF. The DNA of the CDR3 is TGCGCCAGCAGCTTGGATCTTTCTTCAGAGACCCAGTACTTC.

This chain joins TRBV14 and TRBJ1-1; D not resolved. CDR3 size: 14 residues. Germline assignment: CDR1 SGHDN and CDR2 FVKESK. The V and J ends lost 4 bases and 6 bases respectively, with 15 bases between them. This chain's CDR3 is CASSPDGPDPEAFF. For the CDR3, the DNA is TGTGCCAGCAGCCCTGACGGGCCCGACCCTGAAGCTTTCTTT.

This clonotype was counted only a few times. The chain employs TRBV18 and TRBJ2-7, with TRBD2 matching 9 bases. Germline V gene lookup returns CDR1 KGHSH and CDR2 LQKENI. Trimming at V came to 2 bases and at J to 0 bases, leaving 11 bases not matched to a gene. The CDR3 is 18 residues long. The chain's CDR3 is CASSPKASGTSPSYEQYF. The CDR3, as DNA: TGTGCCAGCTCACCAAAGGCTAGCGGGACCTCTCCCTCCTACGAGCAGTACTTC.

This clonotype was seen ten or more times. The genes are TRBV27 and TRBJ2-1, with D perhaps matching TRBD1 or TRBD2 (5 bases each). CDR1 is MNHEY and CDR2 is SMNVEV in the germline V gene (reference sequence). V shed 4 bases and J shed 5 bases, with 15 bases lying between them. CDR3 size: 15 residues. The CDR3: CASSSSGRTHNEQFF. CDR3 sequence (DNA): TGTGCCAGCAGTTCCTCGGGACGGACCCACAATGAGCAGTTCTTC.

This clonotype was counted at least ten times. J is TRBJ1-6 and V is TRBV2; D unresolved. This CDR3 has 12 residues. The V gene's germline CDR1 is SNHLY and CDR2 FYNNEI. V lost 7 bases, J lost 8 bases, and 9 bases lay in between. CDR3 sequence reads: CASTEFDSPLHF. The CDR3 DNA reads TGTGCCAGCACCGAATTCGATTCACCCCTCCACTTT.

This clonotype has a handful of counts. The chain carries TRBV20-1 and TRBJ2-7, with D possibly matching TRBD1 (5 bases). Germline V gene sequence: CDR1 DFQATT, CDR2 SNEGSKA (reference sequence). Trimming shortened V by 6 bases and J by 7 bases, and 19 bases separated the two germline ends. The CDR3 consists of 13 residues. The DNA of the CDR3 is TGCAGTGCGGAGAGGACACCCCCCTGGGAGCAGTACTTC. Its protein product is CSAERTPPWEQYF.

A word on this clonotype: One end of the junction fails to match germline, which may point to a read error. This chain joins TRBV20-1 and TRBJ2-1, with 7 bases that match TRBD2. The germline gives CDR1 DFQATT, CDR2 SNEGSKA (reference sequence). The CDR3 consists of 15 residues. CDR3 loop: CSAGEVLAANGEQFF. The CDR3 nucleotides are TGCAGTGCTGGAGAGGTTCTAGCGGCAAACGGTGAGCAGTTCTTC.

CDR3 amino acids: CASRPPWTAAPGTDTQYF. CDR3 sequence (DNA): TGTGCCAGCAGACCGCCTTGGACCGCTGCGCCGGGGACAGATACGCAGTATTTT. The rearrangement uses TRBV6-1 and TRBJ2-3, with D possibly being TRBD2 (5 bases). The germline V gene has CDR1 MNHNS and CDR2 SASEGT. The CDR3 has 18 residues. The V gene lost 6 bases and the J gene lost 3 bases, with 25 bases spanning the gap.

In its sample, this clonotype was seen many times. The chain uses TRBV28 and TRBJ2-5; TRBD1 is a possible D gene (6 bases). The CDR3 length is 16 residues. Germline CDR1 reads MDHEN; CDR2 reads SYDVKM. Trimming took off 5 bases at V and 0 bases at J, with 16 bases between the two ends. DNA for the CDR3: TGTGCCAGCAGTACCCGACAGGCGCCACACCAAGAGACCCAGTACTTC. Residues: CASSTRQAPHQETQYF.

This clonotype was observed at least ten times. V usage is TRBV7-3 and J usage is TRBJ2-1; TRBD2 agrees at 11 bases. The CDR3 covers 15 residues. Germline V gene sequence: CDR1 SGHTA, CDR2 FQGTGA. V shed 1 base, J shed 9 bases, and the junction held 5 bases outside the gene matches. The CDR3 protein is CASSLKGLAETEQFF. DNA of the CDR3: TGTGCCAGCAGCTTAAAGGGACTAGCGGAGACTGAGCAGTTCTTC.